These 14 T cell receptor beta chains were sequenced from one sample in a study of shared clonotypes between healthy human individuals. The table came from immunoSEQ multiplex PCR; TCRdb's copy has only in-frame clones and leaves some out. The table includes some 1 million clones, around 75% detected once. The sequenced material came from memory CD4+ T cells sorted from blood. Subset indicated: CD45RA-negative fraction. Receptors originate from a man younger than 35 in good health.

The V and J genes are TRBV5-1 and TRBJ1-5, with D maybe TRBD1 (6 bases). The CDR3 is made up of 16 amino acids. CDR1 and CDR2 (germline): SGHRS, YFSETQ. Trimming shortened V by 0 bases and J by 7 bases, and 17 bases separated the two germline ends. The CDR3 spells CASSLGQSGVFQPQHF. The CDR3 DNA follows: TGCGCCAGCAGCTTGGGGCAGTCAGGGGTTTTCCAGCCCCAGCATTTT.

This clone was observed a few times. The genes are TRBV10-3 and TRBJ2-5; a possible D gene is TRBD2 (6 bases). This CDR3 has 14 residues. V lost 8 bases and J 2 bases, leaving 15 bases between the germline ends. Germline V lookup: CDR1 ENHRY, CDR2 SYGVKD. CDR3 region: CAIGTAGGQETQYF. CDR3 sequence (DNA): TGTGCCATCGGAACCGCTGGGGGGCAAGAGACCCAGTACTTC.

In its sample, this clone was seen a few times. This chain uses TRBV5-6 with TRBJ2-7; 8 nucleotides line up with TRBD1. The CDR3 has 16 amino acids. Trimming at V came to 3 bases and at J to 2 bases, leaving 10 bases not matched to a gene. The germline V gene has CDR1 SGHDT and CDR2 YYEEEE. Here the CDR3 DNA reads TGTGCCAGCAGCTCCGACGGACAGGGTCGAACCTACGAGCAGTACTTC. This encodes CASSSDGQGRTYEQYF.

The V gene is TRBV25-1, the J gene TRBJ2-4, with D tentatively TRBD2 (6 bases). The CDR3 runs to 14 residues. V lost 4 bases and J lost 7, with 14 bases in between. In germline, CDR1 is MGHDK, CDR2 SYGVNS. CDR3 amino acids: CASSGGRLGNIQYF. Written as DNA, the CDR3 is TGTGCCAGCAGTGGAGGGAGGCTAGGGAACATTCAGTACTTC.

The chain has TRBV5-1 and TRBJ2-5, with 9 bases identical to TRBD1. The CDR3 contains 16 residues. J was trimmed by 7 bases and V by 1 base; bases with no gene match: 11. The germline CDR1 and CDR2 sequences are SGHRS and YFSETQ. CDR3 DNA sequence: TGCGCCAGCAGCTTGTGGGGGACAGGGTCGGAAACGACCCAGTACTTC. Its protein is CASSLWGTGSETTQYF.

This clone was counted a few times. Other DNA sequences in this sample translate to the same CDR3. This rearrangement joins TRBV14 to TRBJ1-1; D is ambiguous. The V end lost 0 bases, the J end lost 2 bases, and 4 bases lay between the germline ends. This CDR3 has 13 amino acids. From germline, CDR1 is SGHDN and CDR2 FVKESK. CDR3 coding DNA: TGTGCCAGCAGCCAAGATCAAAACACTGAAGCTTTCTTT. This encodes CASSQDQNTEAFF.

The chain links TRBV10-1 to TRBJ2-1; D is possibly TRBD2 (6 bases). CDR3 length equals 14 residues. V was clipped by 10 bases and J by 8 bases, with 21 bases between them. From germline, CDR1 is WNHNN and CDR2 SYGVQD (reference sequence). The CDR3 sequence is CATRAEGRSDEQFF. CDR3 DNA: TGCGCCACCAGAGCGGAGGGCCGAAGCGATGAGCAGTTCTTC.

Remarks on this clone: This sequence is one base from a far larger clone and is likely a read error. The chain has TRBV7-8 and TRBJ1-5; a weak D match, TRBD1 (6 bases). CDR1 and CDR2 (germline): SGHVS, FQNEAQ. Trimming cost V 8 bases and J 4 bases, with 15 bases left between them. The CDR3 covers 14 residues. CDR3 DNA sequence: TGTGCCAGCGGCATAGTACAGGGAAATCAGCCCCAGCATTTT. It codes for CASGIVQGNQPQHF.

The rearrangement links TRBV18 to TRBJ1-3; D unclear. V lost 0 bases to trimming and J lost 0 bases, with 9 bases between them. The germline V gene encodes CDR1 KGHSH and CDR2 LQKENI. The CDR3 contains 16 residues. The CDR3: CASSPPNSPSGNTIYF. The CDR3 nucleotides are TGTGCCAGCTCACCACCGAACAGCCCCTCTGGAAACACCATATATTTT.

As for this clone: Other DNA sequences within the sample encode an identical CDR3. The CDR3 sequence: CASSLVAGAGETQYF. CDR3 DNA: TGTGCCAGCAGCTTAGTAGCAGGGGCTGGTGAGACCCAGTACTTC. The V gene is TRBV7-2, the J gene TRBJ2-5; a possible D gene is TRBD1 (6 bases). V lost 1 base, J lost 5 bases, and 14 bases lay in between. Germline CDR1 is SGHTA and CDR2 is FQGNSA. This CDR3 contains 15 residues.

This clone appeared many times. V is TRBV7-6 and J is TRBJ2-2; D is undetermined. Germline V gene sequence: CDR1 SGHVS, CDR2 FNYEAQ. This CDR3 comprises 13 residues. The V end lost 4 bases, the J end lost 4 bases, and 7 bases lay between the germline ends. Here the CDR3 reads CASSSPSTGELFF. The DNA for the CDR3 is TGTGCCAGCAGCTCCCCGTCCACCGGGGAGCTGTTTTTT.

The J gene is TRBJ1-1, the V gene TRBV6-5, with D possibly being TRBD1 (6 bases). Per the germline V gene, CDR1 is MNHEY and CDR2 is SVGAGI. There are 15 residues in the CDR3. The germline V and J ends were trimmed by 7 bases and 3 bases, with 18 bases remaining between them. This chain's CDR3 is CASNAGQGTYTEAFF. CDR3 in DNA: TGTGCCAGCAACGCAGGGCAGGGGACGTACACTGAAGCTTTCTTT.

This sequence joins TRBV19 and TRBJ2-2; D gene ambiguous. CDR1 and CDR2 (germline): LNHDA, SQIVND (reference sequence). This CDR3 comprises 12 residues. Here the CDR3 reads CAHFGVPGELFF. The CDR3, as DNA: TGTGCGCACTTTGGAGTCCCCGGGGAGCTGTTTTTT.

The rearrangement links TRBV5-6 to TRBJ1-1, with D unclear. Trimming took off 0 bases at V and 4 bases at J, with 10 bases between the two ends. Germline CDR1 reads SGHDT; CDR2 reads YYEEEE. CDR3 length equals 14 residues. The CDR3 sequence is CASSLASVGTEAFF. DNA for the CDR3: TGTGCCAGCAGCTTGGCCTCAGTGGGCACTGAAGCTTTCTTT. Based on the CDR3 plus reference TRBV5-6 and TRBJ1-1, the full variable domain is DAGVTQSPTHLIKTRGQQVTLRCSPKSGHDTVSWYQQALGQGPQFIFQYYEEEERQRGNFPDRFSGHQFPNYSSELNVNALLLGDSALYLCASSLASVGTEAFFGQGTRLTVV.